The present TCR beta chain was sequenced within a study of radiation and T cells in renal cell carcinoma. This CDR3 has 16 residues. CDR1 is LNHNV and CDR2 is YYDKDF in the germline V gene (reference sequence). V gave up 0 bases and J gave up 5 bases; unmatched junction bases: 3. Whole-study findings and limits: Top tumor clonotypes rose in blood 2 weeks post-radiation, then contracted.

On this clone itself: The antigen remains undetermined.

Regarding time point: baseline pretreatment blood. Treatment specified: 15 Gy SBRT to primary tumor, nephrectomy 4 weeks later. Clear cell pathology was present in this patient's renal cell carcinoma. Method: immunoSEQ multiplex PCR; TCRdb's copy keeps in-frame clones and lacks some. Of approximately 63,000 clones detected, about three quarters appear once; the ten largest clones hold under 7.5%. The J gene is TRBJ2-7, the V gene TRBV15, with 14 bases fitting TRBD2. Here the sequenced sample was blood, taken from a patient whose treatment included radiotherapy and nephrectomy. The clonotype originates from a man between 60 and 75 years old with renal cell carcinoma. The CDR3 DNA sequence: TGTGCCACCAGCAGAGATCCGGGACTAGCGGGAGACGAGCAGTACGTC. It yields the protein CATSRDPGLAGDEQYV.